This T cell receptor (beta chain) was sequenced for a study of Ad26.COV2.S vaccination and SARS-CoV-2 variants. Broader study findings: Analytic work on TCR breadth and depth might have understated the full extent of total T cell responses.

Between the trimmed V and J ends, which lost 1 base and 7 bases, there was a span of 10 bases. The germline V gene has CDR1 LGHDT and CDR2 YNNKEL (reference sequence). This CDR3 comprises 13 residues. This table comes from immunoSEQ multiplex PCR, and its TCRdb copy is limited to in-frame clones, with some not included. Among 400,000 or so clones listed, about nine tenths were seen once. Treatment noted: around 19 received Ad26.COV2.S at low or high dose, single or two shots; 5 received placebo; per-sample allocation not given. After the first vaccine or placebo injection, samples were drawn on day 63. As for this clone: As yet, its antigen is unknown.

The sequences come from peripheral blood, collected in a trial of Ad26.COV2.S vaccine versus placebo. The receptor was isolated from a person between 18 and 59 years old who received the Ad26.COV2.S COVID-19 vaccine or a placebo. The chain uses TRBV3-1 (or the pseudogene TRBV3-2) and TRBJ1-1; D may be TRBD1 (5 bases). The CDR3 region is CASSQGDRVEAFF. The CDR3 nucleotides are TGTGCCAGCAGCCAAGGGGACCGGGTTGAAGCTTTCTTT.